This T cell receptor beta chain was identified in a study of cytotoxic CD8 clonotypes in ibrutinib-treated CLL. CDR3 length: 15 amino acids. V gave up 1 base and J gave up 6 bases, with 14 bases separating them. Germline V CDR1 and CDR2: SGHDT, YYEEEE. Only in-frame clones appear in the TCRdb table, and some are missing; sequencing was by immunoSEQ multiplex PCR. The data hold fewer than 400,000 clones, with 67% observed a single time. This specimen was PBMCs, taken after 36 months of ibrutinib treatment. The V and J genes are TRBV5-6 and TRBJ2-1; D may be TRBD1 (6 bases). The receptor's source is a human donor with chronic lymphocytic leukemia. The CDR3 sequence is CASSLRQGSLNEQFF. The CDR3 DNA reads TGTGCCAGCAGCTTGAGGCAGGGGAGCCTCAATGAGCAGTTCTTC.